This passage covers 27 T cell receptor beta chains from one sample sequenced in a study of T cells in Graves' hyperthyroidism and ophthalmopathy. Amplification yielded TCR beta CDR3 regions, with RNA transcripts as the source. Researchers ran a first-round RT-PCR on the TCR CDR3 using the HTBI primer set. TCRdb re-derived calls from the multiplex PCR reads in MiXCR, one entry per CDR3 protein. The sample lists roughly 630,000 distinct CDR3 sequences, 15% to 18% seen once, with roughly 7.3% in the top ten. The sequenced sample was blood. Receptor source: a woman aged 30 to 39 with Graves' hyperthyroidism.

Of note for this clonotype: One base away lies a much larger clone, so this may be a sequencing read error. CDR3 residues: CVSSSTFSEQYF. The DNA for the CDR3 is TGTGTCAGCAGCTCCACCTTCAGCGAGCAGTACTTC. V and J are TRBV5-6 and TRBJ2-7, with D unclear. The CDR3 spans 12 residues. Germline lookup yields CDR1 SGHDT and CDR2 YYEEEE.

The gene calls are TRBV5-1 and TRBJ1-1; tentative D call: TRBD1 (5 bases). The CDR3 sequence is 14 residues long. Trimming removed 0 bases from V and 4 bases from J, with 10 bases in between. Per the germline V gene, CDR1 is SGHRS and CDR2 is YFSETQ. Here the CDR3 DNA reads TGCGCCAGCAGCTTGGGATCAGGGAGCACTGAAGCTTTCTTT. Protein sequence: CASSLGSGSTEAFF.

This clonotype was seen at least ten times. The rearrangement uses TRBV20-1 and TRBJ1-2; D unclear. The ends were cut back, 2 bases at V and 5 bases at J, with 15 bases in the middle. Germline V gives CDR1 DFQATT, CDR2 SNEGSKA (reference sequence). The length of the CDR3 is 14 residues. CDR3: CSARHHASLYGYTF. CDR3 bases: TGCAGTGCTAGACACCATGCCAGCTTATATGGCTACACCTTC.

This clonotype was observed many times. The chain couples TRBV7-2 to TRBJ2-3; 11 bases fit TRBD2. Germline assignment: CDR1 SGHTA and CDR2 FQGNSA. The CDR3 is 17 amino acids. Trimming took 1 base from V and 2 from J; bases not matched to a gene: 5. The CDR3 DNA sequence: TGTGCCAGCAGCTTAGGACTAGCGGGGCCCTTCACAGATACGCAGTATTTT. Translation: CASSLGLAGPFTDTQYF.

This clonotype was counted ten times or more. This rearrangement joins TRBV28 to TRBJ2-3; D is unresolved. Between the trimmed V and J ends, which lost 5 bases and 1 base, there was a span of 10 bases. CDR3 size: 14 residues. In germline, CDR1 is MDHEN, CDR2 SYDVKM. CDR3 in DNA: TGTGCCAGCAGTGTAGCCGTTCGCACAGATACGCAGTATTTT. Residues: CASSVAVRTDTQYF.

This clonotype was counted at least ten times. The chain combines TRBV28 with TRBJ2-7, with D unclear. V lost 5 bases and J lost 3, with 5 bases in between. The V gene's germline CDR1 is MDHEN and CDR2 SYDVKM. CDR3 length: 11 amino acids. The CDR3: CASSPYYEQYF. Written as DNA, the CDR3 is TGTGCCAGCAGTCCATACTACGAGCAGTACTTC. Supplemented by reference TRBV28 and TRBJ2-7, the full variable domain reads DVKVTQSSRYLVKRTGEKVFLECVQDMDHENMFWYRQDPGLGLRLIYFSYDVKMKEKGDIPEGYSVSREKKERFSLILESASTNQTSMYLCASSPYYEQYFGPGTRLTVT.

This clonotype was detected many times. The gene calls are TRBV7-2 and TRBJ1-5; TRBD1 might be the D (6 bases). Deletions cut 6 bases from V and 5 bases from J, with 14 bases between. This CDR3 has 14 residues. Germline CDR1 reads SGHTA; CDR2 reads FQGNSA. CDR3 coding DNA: TGTGCCAGCAGTGACGGACAGACATATCAGCCCCAGCATTTT. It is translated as CASSDGQTYQPQHF.

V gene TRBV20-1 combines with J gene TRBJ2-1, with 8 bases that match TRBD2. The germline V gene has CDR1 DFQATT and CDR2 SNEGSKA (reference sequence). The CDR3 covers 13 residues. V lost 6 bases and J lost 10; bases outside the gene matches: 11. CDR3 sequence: CSAASLLAGEQFF. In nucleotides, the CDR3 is TGCAGTGCCGCGTCTTTGCTAGCGGGCGAGCAGTTCTTC.

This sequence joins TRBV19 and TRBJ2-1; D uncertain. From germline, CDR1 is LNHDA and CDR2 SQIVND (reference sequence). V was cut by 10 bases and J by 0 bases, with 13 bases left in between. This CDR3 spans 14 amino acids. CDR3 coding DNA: TGTGCCACCAAGGGTAGCCGCTCCTACAATGAGCAGTTCTTC. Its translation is CATKGSRSYNEQFF.

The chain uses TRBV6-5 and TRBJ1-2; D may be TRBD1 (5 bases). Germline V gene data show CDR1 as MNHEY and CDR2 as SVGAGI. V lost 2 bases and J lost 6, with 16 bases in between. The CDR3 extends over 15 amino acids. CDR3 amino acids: CASSYEGRLRDGYTF. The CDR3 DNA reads TGTGCCAGCAGTTACGAGGGGAGATTAAGGGATGGCTACACCTTC.

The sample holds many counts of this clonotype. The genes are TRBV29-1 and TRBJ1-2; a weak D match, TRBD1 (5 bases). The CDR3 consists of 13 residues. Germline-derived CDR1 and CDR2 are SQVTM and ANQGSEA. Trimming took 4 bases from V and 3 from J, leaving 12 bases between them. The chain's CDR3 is CSVGHTGYYGYTF. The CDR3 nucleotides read TGCAGCGTTGGCCATACAGGATACTATGGCTACACCTTC.

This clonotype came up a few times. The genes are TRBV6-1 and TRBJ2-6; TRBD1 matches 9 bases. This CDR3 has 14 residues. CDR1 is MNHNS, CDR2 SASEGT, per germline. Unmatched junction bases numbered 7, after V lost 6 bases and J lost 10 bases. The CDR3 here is CASRLQGAKNVLTF. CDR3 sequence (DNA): TGTGCCAGCAGACTACAGGGGGCTAAGAACGTCCTGACTTTC.

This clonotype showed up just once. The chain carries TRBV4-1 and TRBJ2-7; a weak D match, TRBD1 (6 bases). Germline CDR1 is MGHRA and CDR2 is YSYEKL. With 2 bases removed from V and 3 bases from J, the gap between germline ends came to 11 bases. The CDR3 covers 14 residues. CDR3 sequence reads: CASSQQGSDYEQYF. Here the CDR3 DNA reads TGCGCCAGCAGCCAACAGGGGTCTGACTACGAGCAGTACTTC.

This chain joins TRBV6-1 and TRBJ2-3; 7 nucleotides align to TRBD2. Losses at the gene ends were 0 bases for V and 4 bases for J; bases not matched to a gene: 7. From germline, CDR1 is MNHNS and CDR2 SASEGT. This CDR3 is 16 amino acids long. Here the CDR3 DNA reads TGTGCCAGCAGTGAAGCGTGGGCGGGAGATTCAGATACGCAGTATTTT. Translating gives CASSEAWAGDSDTQYF.

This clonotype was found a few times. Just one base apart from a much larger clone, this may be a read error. Written as DNA, the CDR3 is TGTGCCGGCAGCTGGACTAGCGGGAGTCTTCAAGAGACCCAGTACTTC. Translating gives CAGSWTSGSLQETQYF. The V and J genes are TRBV11-1 and TRBJ2-5, with 13 positions matching TRBD2. The CDR3 is made up of 16 amino acids. The germline gives CDR1 SGHAT, CDR2 FQDESV (reference sequence).

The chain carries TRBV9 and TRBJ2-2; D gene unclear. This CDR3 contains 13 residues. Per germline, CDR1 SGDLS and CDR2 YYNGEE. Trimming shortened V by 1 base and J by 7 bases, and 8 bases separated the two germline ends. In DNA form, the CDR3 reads TGTGCCAGCAGCGTACCCCCAGGCGGGGAGCTGTTTTTT. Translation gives CASSVPPGGELFF. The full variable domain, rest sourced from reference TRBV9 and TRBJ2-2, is DSGVTQTPKHLITATGQRVTLRCSPRSGDLSVYWYQQSLDQGLQFLIQYYNGEERAKGNILERFSAQQFPDLHSELNLSSLELGDSALYFCASSVPPGGELFFGEGSRLTVL.

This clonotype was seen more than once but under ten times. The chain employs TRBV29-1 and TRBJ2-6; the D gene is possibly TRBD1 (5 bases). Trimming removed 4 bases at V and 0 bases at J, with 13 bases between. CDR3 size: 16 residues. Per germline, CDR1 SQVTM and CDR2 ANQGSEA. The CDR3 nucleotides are TGCAGCGTTGTTTTCCAGGGCCGCTCTGGGGCCAACGTCCTGACTTTC. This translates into CSVVFQGRSGANVLTF. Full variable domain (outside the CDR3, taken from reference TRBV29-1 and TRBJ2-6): SAVISQKPSRDICQRGTSLTIQCQVDSQVTMMFWYRQQPGQSLTLIATANQGSEATYESGFVIDKFPISRPNLTFSTLTVSNMSPEDSSIYLCSVVFQGRSGANVLTFGAGSRLTVL.

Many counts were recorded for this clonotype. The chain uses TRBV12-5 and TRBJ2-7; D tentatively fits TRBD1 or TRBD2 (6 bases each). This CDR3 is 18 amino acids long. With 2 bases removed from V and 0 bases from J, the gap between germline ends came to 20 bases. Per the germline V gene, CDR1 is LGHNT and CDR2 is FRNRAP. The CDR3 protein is CASGLHLGGSKNSYEQYF. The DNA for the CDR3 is TGTGCTAGTGGTTTGCACCTCGGGGGCAGCAAAAACTCCTACGAGCAGTACTTC.

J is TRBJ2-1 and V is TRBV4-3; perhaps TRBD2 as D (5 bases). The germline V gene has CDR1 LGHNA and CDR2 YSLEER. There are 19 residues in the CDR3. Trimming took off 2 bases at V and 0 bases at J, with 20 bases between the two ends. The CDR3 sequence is CASSQFPPRTSSSYNEQFF. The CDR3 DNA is TGCGCCAGCAGCCAATTCCCCCCGCGTACTAGTAGCTCCTACAATGAGCAGTTCTTC.

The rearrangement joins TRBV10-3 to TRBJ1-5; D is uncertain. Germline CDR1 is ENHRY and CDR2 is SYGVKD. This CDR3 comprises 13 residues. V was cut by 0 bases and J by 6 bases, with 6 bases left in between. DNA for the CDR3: TGTGCCATCAGTGAGTCTCTGGGTCAGCCCCAGCATTTT. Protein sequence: CAISESLGQPQHF.

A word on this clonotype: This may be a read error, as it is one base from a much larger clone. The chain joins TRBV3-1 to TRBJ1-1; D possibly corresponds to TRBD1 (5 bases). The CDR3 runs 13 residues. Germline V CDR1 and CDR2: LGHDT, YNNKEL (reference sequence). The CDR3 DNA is TGTGCCAGCGGCCATCAGGGTAACACTGAAGCTTTCTTT. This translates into CASGHQGNTEAFF.

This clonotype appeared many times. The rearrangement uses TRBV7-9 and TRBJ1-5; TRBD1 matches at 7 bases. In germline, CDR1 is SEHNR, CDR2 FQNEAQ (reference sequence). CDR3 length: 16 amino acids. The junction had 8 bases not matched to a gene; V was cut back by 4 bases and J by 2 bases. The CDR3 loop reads CASSSWTGTGNQPQHF. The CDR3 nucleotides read TGTGCCAGCAGCTCATGGACCGGGACAGGCAATCAGCCCCAGCATTTT.

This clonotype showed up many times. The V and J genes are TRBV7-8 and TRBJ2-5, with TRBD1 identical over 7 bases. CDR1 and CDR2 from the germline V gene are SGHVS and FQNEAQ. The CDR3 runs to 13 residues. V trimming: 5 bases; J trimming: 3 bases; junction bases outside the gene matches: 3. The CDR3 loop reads CASSRDRKETQYF. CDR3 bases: TGTGCCAGCAGCCGGGACAGAAAAGAGACCCAGTACTTC.

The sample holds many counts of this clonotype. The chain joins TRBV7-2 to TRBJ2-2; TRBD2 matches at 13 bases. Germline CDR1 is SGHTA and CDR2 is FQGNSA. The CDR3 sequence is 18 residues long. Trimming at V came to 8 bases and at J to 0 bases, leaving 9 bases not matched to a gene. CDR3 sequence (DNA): TGTGCCAGCGGTGAGGGACTAGCGGGGTACCCGAACACCGGGGAGCTGTTTTTT. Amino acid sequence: CASGEGLAGYPNTGELFF.

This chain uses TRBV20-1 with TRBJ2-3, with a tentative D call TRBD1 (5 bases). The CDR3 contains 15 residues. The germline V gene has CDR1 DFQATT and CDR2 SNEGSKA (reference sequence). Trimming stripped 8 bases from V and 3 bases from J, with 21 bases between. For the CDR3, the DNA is TGCAGTCAAAACCCTGGGGCTAGTCAAACAGATACGCAGTATTTT. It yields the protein CSQNPGASQTDTQYF.

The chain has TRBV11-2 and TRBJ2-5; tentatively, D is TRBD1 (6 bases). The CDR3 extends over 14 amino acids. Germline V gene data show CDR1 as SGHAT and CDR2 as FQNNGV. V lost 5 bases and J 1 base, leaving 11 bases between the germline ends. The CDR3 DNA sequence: TGTGCCAGCAGCCTGCACAGGGCCCAAGAGACCCAGTACTTC. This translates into CASSLHRAQETQYF.

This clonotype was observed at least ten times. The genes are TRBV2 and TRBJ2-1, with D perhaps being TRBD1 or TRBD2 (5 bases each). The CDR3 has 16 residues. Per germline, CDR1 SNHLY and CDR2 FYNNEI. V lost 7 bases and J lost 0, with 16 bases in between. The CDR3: CASTRSGTSSYNEQFF. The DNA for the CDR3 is TGTGCCAGCACGCGCTCCGGGACGTCCTCCTACAATGAGCAGTTCTTC.